What follows are 23 T cell receptor beta chains derived from one specimen sequenced in a study of STAT5B mutations in CD4+ large granular lymphocyte leukemia. Libraries were prepared by immunoSEQ multiplex PCR; TCRdb keeps only in-frame clonotypes and omits some of them. The sample contains about 46,000 clones, about 80% of which appear only once. Sequencing used CD4+ T cells from blood buffy coats. The receptors stem from a human donor in good health.

In this sample, this clone turned up a few times. The chain couples TRBV7-6 to TRBJ1-1; no clear D. Germline lookup yields CDR1 SGHVS and CDR2 FNYEAQ. The CDR3 length is 14 residues. Trimming stripped 3 bases from V and 0 bases from J, with 8 bases between. The CDR3 protein is CASSLDRMNTEAFF. The CDR3, as DNA: TGTGCCAGCAGCTTGGACCGCATGAACACTGAAGCTTTCTTT.

J is TRBJ2-3 and V is TRBV29-1; D is undetermined. V was trimmed by 0 bases and J by 0 bases, leaving 1 base between them. CDR1 is SQVTM, CDR2 ANQGSEA, per germline. This CDR3 spans 12 amino acids. CDR3 loop: CSVEDSTDTQYF. The CDR3 bases are TGCAGCGTTGAAGACAGCACAGATACGCAGTATTTT.

This clone was picked up one time. One end of the junction does not line up with germline, which may come from a read error. V gene TRBV11-3 combines with J gene TRBJ1-4, with unresolved D. CDR1 is SGHNT and CDR2 is YENEEA in the germline V gene. This CDR3 region has 14 residues. The CDR3 nucleotides are TGTGCCAGCAGCCTAGACCCTACAAGTGAAAAACTGTTTTTT. Protein sequence: CASSLDPTSEKLFF.

The V and J genes are TRBV5-5 and TRBJ1-1; D unresolved. This CDR3 has 13 amino acids. Trimming stripped 7 bases from V and 4 bases from J, with 14 bases between. Germline V gene data show CDR1 as SGHKS and CDR2 as YYEKEE (reference sequence). The CDR3 region is CASGPYRATEAFF. As DNA, the CDR3 is TGTGCCAGCGGGCCGTATCGGGCCACTGAAGCTTTCTTT.

The CDR3 loop is CASSLRGSTGELFF. Here the CDR3 DNA reads TGTGCCAGCAGCTTGCGGGGGTCCACCGGGGAGCTGTTTTTT. This sequence joins TRBV2 and TRBJ2-2; TRBD2 matches 7 bases. The CDR3 totals 14 residues. Germline CDR1 reads SNHLY; CDR2 reads FYNNEI. V was pared by 6 bases and J by 4 bases, with 5 bases of the junction left unmatched.

The chain is built from TRBV27 and TRBJ1-2; the D is unclear. The V end was cut by 4 bases, the J end by 4 bases, with 16 bases between. The CDR3 consists of 15 residues. Germline assignment: CDR1 MNHEY and CDR2 SMNVEV (reference sequence). The CDR3 loop is CASSYGRESSYGYTF. The CDR3 bases are TGTGCCAGCAGTTACGGACGGGAGTCTAGCTATGGCTACACCTTC.

This clone was seen once. The rearrangement uses TRBV11-2 and TRBJ2-7; 7 positions agree with TRBD2. V dropped 1 base and J dropped 6; count of bases not matched to a gene: 12. The CDR3 loop spans 16 amino acids. Germline V gene data show CDR1 as SGHAT and CDR2 as FQNNGV. The CDR3 spells CASSLGGTAGEIEQYF. CDR3 nucleotide sequence: TGTGCCAGCAGCTTAGGAGGGACCGCGGGGGAGATCGAGCAGTACTTC.

The chain joins TRBV20-1 to TRBJ1-1, with D uncertain. The CDR3 is 11 residues long. The V gene lost 6 bases and the J gene lost 5 bases, with 10 bases spanning the gap. CDR1 is DFQATT, CDR2 SNEGSKA, per germline (reference sequence). In DNA form, the CDR3 reads TGCAGTGCAACCCCCGGGACTGAAGCTTTCTTT. Protein: CSATPGTEAFF.

The J gene is TRBJ1-3, the V gene TRBV30; D unresolved. V lost 4 bases, J lost 0 bases, and 4 bases lay in between. CDR1 is GTSNPN and CDR2 is SVGIG in the germline V gene (reference sequence). The CDR3 is 12 amino acids. CDR3 nucleotide sequence: TGTGCCTGGACAGACTCTGGAAACACCATATATTTT. Its translation is CAWTDSGNTIYF. Complete variable domain (other parts from reference TRBV30 and TRBJ1-3): SQTIHQWPATLVQPVGSPLSLECTVEGTSNPNLYWYRQAAGRGLQLLFYSVGIGQISSEVPQNLSASRPQDRQFILSSKKLLLSDSGFYLCAWTDSGNTIYFGEGSWLTVV.

The chain links TRBV9 to TRBJ2-2; 9 nucleotides line up with TRBD2. The trim removed 0 bases at V and 2 bases at J, leaving 5 bases unmatched. The CDR3 extends over 17 amino acids. The germline V gene encodes CDR1 SGDLS and CDR2 YYNGEE. CDR3 DNA: TGTGCCAGCAGCGTAGGATGGCGGGGGGGCAACACCGGGGAGCTGTTTTTT. It yields the protein CASSVGWRGGNTGELFF.

CDR3: CASSSPRASGTLTGELFF. The CDR3 coding sequence is TGCGCCAGCAGCTCCCCTCGCGCATCCGGGACACTCACCGGGGAGCTGTTTTTT. The chain carries TRBV5-1 and TRBJ2-2; the D gene is possibly TRBD1 (6 bases). V lost 3 bases and J 4 bases, leaving 22 bases between the germline ends. Germline-derived CDR1 and CDR2 are SGHRS and YFSETQ. This CDR3 is built from 18 residues.

The J gene is TRBJ2-5, the V gene TRBV11-3; D unresolved. The germline CDR1 and CDR2 sequences are SGHNT and YENEEA. The CDR3 extends over 14 amino acids. Trimming took off 6 bases at V and 5 bases at J, with 16 bases between the two ends. CDR3 DNA: TGTGCCAGCAGTTATAGGGCCCCTGGGGAGACCCAGTACTTC. This translates into CASSYRAPGETQYF.

The chain uses TRBV11-2 and TRBJ2-7; TRBD2 agrees at 12 bases. V was pared by 6 bases and J by 5 bases, with 5 bases of the junction left unmatched. This CDR3 contains 14 residues. Germline-derived CDR1 and CDR2 are SGHAT and FQNNGV. CDR3 sequence: CASSNRLAGDEQYF. The CDR3 DNA follows: TGTGCCAGCAGTAACAGACTAGCGGGAGACGAGCAGTACTTC.

The V and J genes are TRBV19 and TRBJ1-1; unclear D gene. Per the germline V gene, CDR1 is LNHDA and CDR2 is SQIVND (reference sequence). V lost 3 bases and J lost 3, with 14 bases in between. The CDR3 runs to 15 residues. The CDR3 DNA follows: TGTGCCAGTAGTATCGGTGCCGGGATAGACACTGAAGCTTTCTTT. Amino acid sequence: CASSIGAGIDTEAFF. The full variable domain, rest sourced from reference TRBV19 and TRBJ1-1, is DGGITQSPKYLFRKEGQNVTLSCEQNLNHDAMYWYRQDPGQGLRLIYYSQIVNDFQKGDIAEGYSVSREKKESFPLTVTSAQKNPTAFYLCASSIGAGIDTEAFFGQGTRLTVV.

CDR3 DNA sequence: TGTGCCAGCAGCTTAGTGGTAGCGTATGATACGCAGTATTTT. Translation: CASSLVVAYDTQYF. The rearrangement uses TRBV7-2 and TRBJ2-3; a possible D gene is TRBD2 (5 bases). The CDR3 runs 14 residues. The V end was cut by 1 base, the J end by 6 bases, with 11 bases between. The germline V gene has CDR1 SGHTA and CDR2 FQGNSA.

V and J are TRBV5-5 and TRBJ2-1; 8 bases line up with TRBD2. The germline gives CDR1 SGHKS, CDR2 YYEKEE (reference sequence). The CDR3 runs 14 residues. V trimming: 4 bases; J trimming: 3 bases; junction bases outside the gene matches: 3. CDR3 nucleotides: TGTGCCAGCAGCCCCGGGACTAGCTACAATGAGCAGTTCTTC. Its protein is CASSPGTSYNEQFF.

The gene calls are TRBV15 and TRBJ1-1; no reliable D call. This CDR3 comprises 17 residues. With 2 bases removed from V and 0 bases from J, the gap between germline ends came to 16 bases. Germline V gives CDR1 LNHNV, CDR2 YYDKDF (reference sequence). Here the CDR3 DNA reads TGTGCCACCAGCAGATCGAACTTGGCAAGCTTGAACACTGAAGCTTTCTTT. This codes for CATSRSNLASLNTEAFF.

Here the CDR3 reads CASSSGQGYTDTQYF. CDR3 DNA: TGCGCCAGCAGCTCGGGCCAGGGGTACACAGATACGCAGTATTTT. The gene calls are TRBV5-1 and TRBJ2-3; D may be TRBD1 (6 bases). The CDR3 covers 15 residues. Germline V gene data show CDR1 as SGHRS and CDR2 as YFSETQ. V lost 3 bases to trimming and J lost 2 bases, with 13 bases between them.

The gene calls are TRBV19 and TRBJ1-5, with TRBD1 as a possible D gene (6 bases). The ends were cut back, 9 bases at V and 5 bases at J, with 23 bases in the middle. The CDR3 is made up of 16 amino acids. Germline V gene sequence: CDR1 LNHDA, CDR2 SQIVND (reference sequence). The DNA of the CDR3 is TGTGCCAGCTCGGGGGGCGGTGGTAGGGATTATCAGCCCCAGCATTTT. Translating it yields CASSGGGGRDYQPQHF.

J is TRBJ2-1 and V is TRBV2; D might be TRBD2 (7 bases). The V end was cut by 6 bases, the J end by 8 bases, with 14 bases between. There are 13 residues in the CDR3. In germline, CDR1 is SNHLY, CDR2 FYNNEI. In DNA, the CDR3 is TGTGCCAGCAGAGGACTAGGGGGTGATGAGCAGTTCTTC. It translates to CASRGLGGDEQFF. Complete variable domain (other parts from reference TRBV2 and TRBJ2-1): EPEVTQTPSHQVTQMGQEVILRCVPISNHLYFYWYRQILGQKVEFLVSFYNNEISEKSEIFDDQFSVERPDGSNFTLKIRSTKLEDSAMYFCASRGLGGDEQFFGPGTRLTVL.

The chain couples TRBV7-9 to TRBJ2-7; the D is unclear. CDR1 SEHNR and CDR2 FQNEAQ come from the germline V gene (reference sequence). CDR3 length: 11 residues. The V and J ends lost 3 bases and 5 bases respectively, with 5 bases between them. The DNA for the CDR3 is TGTGCCAGCAGCTTGAGTGACGAGCAGTACTTC. It specifies CASSLSDEQYF.

The genes are TRBV19 and TRBJ1-4, with a tentative D call TRBD1 (6 bases). CDR3 length: 15 residues. CDR1 is LNHDA and CDR2 is SQIVND in the germline V gene (reference sequence). V lost 9 bases and J 7 bases, leaving 21 bases between the germline ends. CDR3: CASTDGGRGGEKLFF. CDR3 DNA: TGTGCCAGCACGGATGGCGGGAGAGGGGGTGAAAAACTGTTTTTT.

In nucleotides, the CDR3 is TGTGCCATCAGTACAGGGGGCGGAGATACGCAGTATTTT. Its translation: CAISTGGGDTQYF. The rearrangement joins TRBV10-3 to TRBJ2-3, with 9 bases that match TRBD1. The CDR3 is made up of 13 amino acids. CDR1 is ENHRY and CDR2 is SYGVKD in the germline V gene. The V segment lost 5 bases and the J segment 5 bases; nucleotides outside the gene matches: 2.